This record concerns one T cell receptor beta chain sequence. This sample is drawn from a study of blood T cell repertoires in COVID-19. The CDR3 is 14 residues long. Germline-derived CDR1 and CDR2 are LGHDT and YNNKEL (reference sequence). Deletions cut 1 base from V and 6 bases from J, with 9 bases between. Produced via immunoSEQ multiplex PCR; TCRdb's table is partial and in-frame only. The sample lists some 100,000 clones, 85% to 90% occurring once. This TCR derives from a woman aged 70-85 years with acute or convalescent COVID-19. The material sequenced was peripheral blood. The chain links TRBV3-1 (or the pseudogene TRBV3-2) to TRBJ2-2, with D tentatively TRBD2 (5 bases). In DNA form, the CDR3 reads TGTGCCAGCAGCCAAGGTCTAGCTTCCGGGGAGCTGTTTTTT. Protein sequence: CASSQGLASGELFF.